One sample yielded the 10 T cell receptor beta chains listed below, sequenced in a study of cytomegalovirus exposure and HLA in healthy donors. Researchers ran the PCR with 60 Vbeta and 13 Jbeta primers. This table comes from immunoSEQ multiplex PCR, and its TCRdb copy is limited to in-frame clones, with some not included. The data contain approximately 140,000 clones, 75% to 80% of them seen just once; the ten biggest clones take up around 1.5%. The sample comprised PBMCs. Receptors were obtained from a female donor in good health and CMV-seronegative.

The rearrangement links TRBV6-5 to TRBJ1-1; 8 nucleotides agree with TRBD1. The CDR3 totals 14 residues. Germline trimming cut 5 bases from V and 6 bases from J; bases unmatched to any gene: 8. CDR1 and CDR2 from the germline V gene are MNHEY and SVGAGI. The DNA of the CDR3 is TGTGCCAGCAGTGAACGGGACAGGAGCTCTGAAGCTTTCTTT. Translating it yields CASSERDRSSEAFF.

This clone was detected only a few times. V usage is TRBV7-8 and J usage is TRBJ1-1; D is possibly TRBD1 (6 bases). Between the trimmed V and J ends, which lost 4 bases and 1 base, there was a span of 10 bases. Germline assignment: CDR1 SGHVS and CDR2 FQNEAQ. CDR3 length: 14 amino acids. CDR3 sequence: CASSWGHQNTEAFF. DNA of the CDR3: TGTGCCAGCAGCTGGGGACACCAGAACACTGAAGCTTTCTTT.

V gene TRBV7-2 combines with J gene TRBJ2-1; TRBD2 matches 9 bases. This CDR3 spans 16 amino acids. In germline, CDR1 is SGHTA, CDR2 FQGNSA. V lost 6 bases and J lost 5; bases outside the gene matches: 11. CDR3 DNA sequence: TGTGCCAGCAGAAAAAGACCGGGACTAGCCGACAATGAGCAGTTCTTC. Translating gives CASRKRPGLADNEQFF.

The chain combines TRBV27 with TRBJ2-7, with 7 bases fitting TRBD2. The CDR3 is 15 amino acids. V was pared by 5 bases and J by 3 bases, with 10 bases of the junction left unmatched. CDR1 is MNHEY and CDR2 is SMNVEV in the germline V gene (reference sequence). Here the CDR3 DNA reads TGTGCCAGCAGTCCCGGCGGGGGTTTAGTCTACGAGCAGTACTTC. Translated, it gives CASSPGGGLVYEQYF.

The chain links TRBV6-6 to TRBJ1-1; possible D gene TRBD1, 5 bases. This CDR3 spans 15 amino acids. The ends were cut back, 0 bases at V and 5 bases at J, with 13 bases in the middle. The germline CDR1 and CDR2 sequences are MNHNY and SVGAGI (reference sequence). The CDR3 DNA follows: TGTGCCAGCAGTTACTCAACCGGGGGGAGAACTGAAGCTTTCTTT. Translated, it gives CASSYSTGGRTEAFF.

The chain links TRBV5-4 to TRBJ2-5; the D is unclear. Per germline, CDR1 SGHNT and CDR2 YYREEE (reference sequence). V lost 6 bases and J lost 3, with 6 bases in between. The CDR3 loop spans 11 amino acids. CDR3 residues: CASTEEETQYF. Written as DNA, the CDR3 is TGTGCCAGCACAGAGGAAGAGACCCAGTACTTC.

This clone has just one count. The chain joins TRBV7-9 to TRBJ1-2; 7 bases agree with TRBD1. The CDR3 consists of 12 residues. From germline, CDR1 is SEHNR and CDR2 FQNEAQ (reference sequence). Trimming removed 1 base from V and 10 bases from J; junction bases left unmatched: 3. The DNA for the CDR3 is TGTGCCAGCAGCTTAGGACAGGGCGACTACACCTTC. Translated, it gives CASSLGQGDYTF.

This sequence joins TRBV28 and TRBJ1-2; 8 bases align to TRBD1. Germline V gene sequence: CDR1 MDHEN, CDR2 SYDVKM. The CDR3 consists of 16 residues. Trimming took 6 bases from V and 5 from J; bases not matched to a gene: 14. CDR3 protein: CASRKFPTTGAYGYTF. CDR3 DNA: TGTGCCAGCAGAAAATTCCCCACGACAGGGGCGTATGGCTACACCTTC.

CDR3 residues: CASSLVAGPPSYEQYF. Here the CDR3 DNA reads TGTGCCAGCAGCTTAGTGGCTGGCCCGCCCTCCTACGAGCAGTACTTC. V gene TRBV7-2 combines with J gene TRBJ2-7; D uncertain. Germline values: CDR1 SGHTA, CDR2 FQGNSA. Trimming cost V 1 base and J 0 bases, with 13 bases left between them. This CDR3 is 16 amino acids long.

As DNA, the CDR3 is TGCGCCAGCAGCTTGGGACTAGCGGGGAGCACAGATACGCAGTATTTT. Amino acids: CASSLGLAGSTDTQYF. The rearrangement joins TRBV5-1 to TRBJ2-3; the match to TRBD2 covers 11 bases. Germline lookup yields CDR1 SGHRS and CDR2 YFSETQ. The V gene end was trimmed by 0 bases and the J gene end by 0 bases; junction bases not matched to a gene: 0. This CDR3 has 16 amino acids.